Included here is one T cell receptor (beta chain) sequence, with context. Amplification yielded TCR beta CDR3 regions, with RNA transcripts as the source. In the first-round RT-PCR of the TCR CDR3, the HTBI primer set was used. TCRdb re-derived calls from the multiplex PCR reads in MiXCR, one entry per CDR3 protein. This table has a few hundred thousand distinct CDR3 sequences, around a sixth appearing once. The sample is drawn from a study of T cells in Graves' hyperthyroidism and ophthalmopathy. Per the germline V gene, CDR1 is SQVTM and CDR2 is ANQGSEA. CDR3 size: 15 residues. V gave up 1 base and J gave up 2 bases, with 12 bases separating them.

The chain joins TRBV29-1 to TRBJ1-3; the D gene is possibly TRBD1 (5 bases). The source material was blood. This TCR was recovered from a woman aged 25 to 39 with Graves' hyperthyroidism. DNA of the CDR3: TGCAGCGTTGAAGGGGGGAATGTCACTGGAAACACCATATATTTT. Its protein product is CSVEGGNVTGNTIYF.